These T cell receptor beta chains were read from a single sample in a study of T-cell memory formation after mild COVID-19. TCRdb analysed the 5' RACE reads with MiXCR anew, one entry per CDR3 protein. Found here are 400,000 to 500,000 distinct CDR3 sequences, roughly 17% of them singletons; the top ten hold around a fifth. Specimen: PBMCs or a T cell subset sorted from them (not recorded which). Receptors originate from a man aged 18 to 30 who had mild COVID-19 (a few samples of this study predate the infection). Cell type and time point are not known. The conserved cysteine and the conserved F or W are not part of the CDR3 here. D genes are given only for firm matches. Expanded clones are given a class, and other clones once, few, many or no size at all.

clone_size j_call v_call d_call cdr3_aa
- TRBJ1-3 TRBV5-1 - ASSLGLMSSGNTIY
many TRBJ1-2 TRBV5-1 TRBD1 ASSHNGQGAGGYT
few TRBJ2-3 TRBV28 TRBD2 ASSFVAGGSDTQY
- TRBJ1-5 TRBV12-3/TRBV12-4 - ASRPGDDLGNQPQH
many TRBJ2-3 TRBV3-1 TRBD1 ASSQGASTDTQY
- TRBJ1-1 TRBV18 - ASSPLGLRKITNEAF
- TRBJ2-6 TRBV10-2 - ASSDKGAGKSNVLT
- TRBJ2-3 TRBV27 TRBD2 ASSLSPLAGITDTQY
few TRBJ1-4 TRBV15 - ATSRSAGSFNEKLF
- TRBJ1-1 TRBV7-9 - ASSKITGLNTEAF
few TRBJ2-7 TRBV7-6 TRBD1 ASSLTDRGFNEQY
- TRBJ2-5 TRBV3-1 - ASSQLAGKTQY
- TRBJ2-1 TRBV4-3 - ASSQVFAGPESNEQF
few TRBJ2-3 TRBV4-3 - ASSQDDRSTDTQY
few TRBJ1-3 TRBV18 - ASSPVLDGHSGNTIY
few TRBJ2-3 TRBV5-4 TRBD2 ASSVRLAGATDTQY
many TRBJ1-6 TRBV7-6 TRBD1 ASSLQGAGSPLH
- TRBJ2-1 TRBV29-1 TRBD1 SVTGFDEQF
many TRBJ1-1 TRBV7-9 - ACRQKDQEAF
few TRBJ1-6 TRBV20-1 TRBD1 SAREWGQVNSPLH
- TRBJ2-5 TRBV4-3 - ASSQLYLGLGQETQY
many TRBJ1-2 TRBV5-1 - ASSLTRDNYGYT
- TRBJ1-4 TRBV5-4 - ASSLARGPGDEKLF